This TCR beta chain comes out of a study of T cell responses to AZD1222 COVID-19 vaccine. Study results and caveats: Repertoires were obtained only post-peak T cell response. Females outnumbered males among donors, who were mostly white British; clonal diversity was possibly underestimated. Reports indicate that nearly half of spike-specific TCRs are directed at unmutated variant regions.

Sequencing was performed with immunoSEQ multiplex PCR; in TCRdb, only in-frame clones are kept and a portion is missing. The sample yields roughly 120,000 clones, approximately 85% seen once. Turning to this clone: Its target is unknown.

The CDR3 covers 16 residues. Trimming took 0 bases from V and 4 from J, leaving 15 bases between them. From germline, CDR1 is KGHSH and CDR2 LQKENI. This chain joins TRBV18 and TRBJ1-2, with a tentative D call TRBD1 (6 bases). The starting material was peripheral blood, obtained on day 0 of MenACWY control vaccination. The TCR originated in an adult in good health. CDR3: CASSPPSTGTGYGYTF. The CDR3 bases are TGTGCCAGCTCACCACCCAGTACAGGGACTGGCTATGGCTACACCTTC.